A selection of T cell receptor beta chains follows, all from one sample in a study of cytomegalovirus exposure and HLA in healthy donors. The repertoire was sequenced with immunoSEQ multiplex PCR; TCRdb's copy has only in-frame clones and lacks some. The sample comprises over 100,000 clones, approximately 60% of which are singletons, and about 2.2% rests with the top ten. The specimen was PBMCs. Every receptor here comes from a woman younger than 45 in good health and CMV-seronegative. Each CDR3 is given with its conserved first and last residue. A D gene is named only where the DNA matches it firmly. The size of a clone is reported for some rows only, either as once, few or many, or as a class for expanded clones.

TRBV11-2	TRBJ2-1	NA	TRBD1	CASGYPGQGNEQFF	TGTGCCAGCGGCTACCCGGGACAGGGCAATGAGCAGTTCTTC
TRBV7-9	TRBJ1-4	NA	TRBD1	CASSPRQGAEKLFF	TGTGCCAGCAGTCCACGACAGGGTGCTGAAAAACTGTTTTTT
TRBV30	TRBJ2-5	NA	NA	CAWRSRGDGETQYF	TGTGCCTGGAGATCCAGGGGGGACGGGGAGACCCAGTACTTC
TRBV30	TRBJ1-5	once	TRBD1	CAWSAGTGNQPQHF	TGTGCCTGGAGTGCCGGGACAGGGAATCAGCCCCAGCATTTT
TRBV4-1	TRBJ1-2	NA	TRBD1	CASSQPRQGLDYGYTF	TGCGCCAGCAGCCAACCGCGACAGGGGCTCGACTATGGCTACACTTTC
TRBV9	TRBJ1-1	NA	TRBD1	CASSVDAQGGMEAFF	TGTGCCAGCAGCGTAGACGCACAGGGGGGAATGGAAGCTTTCTTT
TRBV13	TRBJ2-3	NA	TRBD2	CASSLRLAESTDTQYF	TGTGCCAGCAGCTTAAGGCTAGCGGAAAGCACAGATACGCAGTATTTT
TRBV7-3	TRBJ1-1	many	NA	CASSLRGLAFSTEAFF	TGTGCCAGCAGCTTAAGAGGACTTGCATTCTCCACTGAAGCTTTCTTT
TRBV2	TRBJ2-6	NA	NA	CASSEDGSSGANVLTF	TGTGCCAGCAGTGAAGACGGGAGCTCTGGGGCCAACGTCCTGACTTTC
TRBV5-1	TRBJ2-7	NA	TRBD1	CASSFLGGNSYEQYF	TGCGCCAGCAGCTTCCTAGGGGGCAACTCCTACGAGCAGTACTTC
TRBV6-1	TRBJ2-1	NA	TRBD1	CASNPTTGIYNEQFF	TGTGCCAGCAACCCGACGACAGGGATATACAATGAGCAGTTCTTC
TRBV7-3	TRBJ2-1	NA	TRBD2	CASSLAALAGGNEQFF	TGTGCCAGCAGCTTAGCCGCTCTAGCGGGAGGTAATGAGCAGTTCTTC
TRBV18	TRBJ1-1	NA	NA	CASQTSSPDNGAEAFF	TGTGCCAGCCAGACCTCATCCCCGGACAATGGCGCTGAAGCTTTCTTT
TRBV5-4	TRBJ2-1	NA	NA	CASSFIVGENNEQFF	TGTGCCAGCAGCTTTATCGTGGGAGAGAACAATGAGCAGTTCTTC
TRBV5-1	TRBJ2-1	once	TRBD2	CASSLSSGSGNEQFF	TGCGCCAGCAGCTTGTCCAGCGGGAGCGGTAATGAGCAGTTCTTC
TRBV7-2	TRBJ2-7	NA	TRBD1	CASSLGRPGGYEQYF	TGTGCCAGCAGCTTAGGCCGCCCAGGGGGCTACGAGCAGTACTTC
TRBV18	TRBJ2-5	NA	NA	CASSPLGGETQYF	TGTGCCAGCTCACCTCTGGGGGGAGAGACCCAGTACTTC
TRBV28	TRBJ2-7	few	TRBD2	CASSPSSGTYEQYF	TGTGCCAGTTCCCCCTCTAGCGGGACCTACGAGCAGTACTTC
TRBV11-3	TRBJ2-7	few	NA	CASSLEGVGEQYF	TGTGCCAGCAGCTTAGAAGGGGTAGGCGAGCAGTACTTC
TRBV27	TRBJ2-7	NA	NA	CASRPLAGCEQYF	TGTGCCAGCAGGCCCTTAGCCGGGTGCGAGCAGTACTTC
TRBV6-1	TRBJ2-2	NA	NA	CASRKALRVGELFF	TGTGCCAGCAGAAAGGCCCTCAGGGTCGGGGAGCTGTTTTTT
TRBV28	TRBJ2-7	NA	TRBD2	CASSPSGRTAYEQYF	TGTGCCAGCAGCCCGAGCGGGAGGACCGCCTACGAGCAGTACTTC
TRBV6-5	TRBJ1-5	NA	NA	CASSYSGGNQPQHF	TGTGCCAGCAGTTACTCAGGGGGAAATCAGCCCCAGCATTTT
TRBV7-9	TRBJ2-7	few	TRBD1	CASRPGQGTFEQYF	TGTGCCAGCAGGCCGGGACAGGGTACCTTCGAGCAGTACTTC
TRBV7-2	TRBJ2-7	NA	NA	CASSLSSSYEQYF	TGTGCCAGCAGCCTCTCGAGCTCCTACGAGCAGTACTTC
TRBV29-1	TRBJ2-5	NA	TRBD2	CSVEDRGLEEYF	TGCAGCGTTGAAGACCGGGGACTAGAGGAGTACTTC
TRBV30	TRBJ2-1	NA	TRBD2	CAWSSRSSGRSYNEQFF	TGTGCCTGGAGTAGCCGTTCGAGCGGGAGGTCCTACAATGAGCAGTTCTTC
TRBV20-1	TRBJ2-7	NA	NA	CSAGGGYEQYF	TGCAGTGCAGGGGGGGGTTACGAGCAGTACTTC
TRBV10-3	TRBJ1-5	NA	TRBD1	CAISSGQPRHYSNQPQHF	TGTGCCATCAGTTCGGGACAGCCCCGCCATTATAGCAATCAGCCCCAGCATTTT
TRBV13	TRBJ2-1	NA	NA	CASSLEGGTGEQFF	TGTGCCAGCAGCTTAGAGGGGGGGACGGGTGAGCAGTTCTTC
TRBV30	TRBJ2-7	NA	TRBD2	CAWSVGSGTALYEQYF	TGTGCCTGGAGTGTCGGTAGCGGGACGGCCCTATACGAGCAGTACTTC
TRBV7-6	TRBJ2-3	NA	NA	CASSSKQVDTQYF	TGTGCCAGCAGCTCGAAACAGGTGGATACGCAGTATTTT
TRBV5-1	TRBJ2-5	NA	TRBD2	CASQVAGTQETQYF	TGCGCCAGCCAAGTAGCGGGAACCCAAGAGACCCAGTACTTC
TRBV2	TRBJ2-3	few	NA	CASSDGRSTDTQYF	TGTGCCAGCAGTGACGGCAGGAGCACAGATACGCAGTATTTT
TRBV28	TRBJ1-2	NA	NA	CASSLLTDYGYTF	TGTGCCAGCAGTTTACTCACGGACTATGGCTACACCTTC
TRBV19	TRBJ1-5	few	NA	CASSSRVYQPQHF	TGTGCCAGTTCCTCCAGGGTCTATCAGCCCCAGCATTTT
TRBV2	TRBJ2-7	NA	TRBD1	CASRRTGGSSYEQYF	TGTGCCAGCAGAAGGACAGGGGGAAGCTCCTACGAGCAGTACTTC
TRBV7-9	TRBJ1-6	NA	NA	CASSLDSRVTLHF	TGTGCCAGCAGCTTAGATAGCAGGGTAACCCTCCACTTT
TRBV28	TRBJ1-3	NA	NA	CASSSPAISGNTIYF	TGTGCCAGCAGTTCGCCCGCGATCTCTGGAAACACCATATATTTT
TRBV27	TRBJ2-6	few	NA	CASSLSYSGANVLTF	TGTGCCAGCAGTTTATCCTACTCTGGGGCCAACGTCCTGACTTTC
TRBV4-1	TRBJ2-7	NA	TRBD2	CASSQGPSGSISEQYF	TGCGCCAGCAGCCAAGGCCCTAGCGGGTCTATCTCCGAGCAGTACTTC
TRBV14	TRBJ2-7	NA	NA	CASSQKKGRGPYEQYF	TGTGCCAGCAGCCAAAAGAAGGGCAGGGGACCCTACGAGCAGTACTTC
TRBV7-8	TRBJ2-7	few	TRBD2	CASSSGLGGEQYF	TGTGCCAGCAGCTCCGGACTAGGTGGAGAGCAGTACTTC
TRBV2	TRBJ1-1	NA	TRBD1	CASSAPTGLFAEAFF	TGTGCCAGCAGTGCCCCGACAGGGTTATTCGCTGAAGCTTTCTTT
TRBV7-9	TRBJ1-2	NA	TRBD1	CASSLEAGGVGYTF	TGTGCCAGCAGCTTAGAGGCAGGGGGCGTTGGCTACACCTTC